The next 23 T cell receptor beta chains were all read from a single sample in a study of blood T cell repertoires in COVID-19. TCRdb's copy holds only in-frame clones and misses some; the assay was immunoSEQ multiplex PCR. The table includes roughly 220,000 clones, about 90% detected once. Sequencing used PBMCs or T cells enriched from blood (not recorded which). These TCRs come from a man aged 25-40 years who had been exposed to COVID-19.

CDR3 in DNA: TGTGCCAGCAGTAGGGAGGGACAAATACCGGATGGCTACACCTTC. Translated: CASSREGQIPDGYTF. V usage is TRBV28 and J usage is TRBJ1-2, with a tentative D call TRBD1 (6 bases). CDR1 MDHEN and CDR2 SYDVKM come from the germline V gene. This CDR3 is built from 15 residues. V was cut by 5 bases and J by 6 bases, with 19 bases left in between.

This chain uses TRBV29-1 with TRBJ1-3, with D uncertain. The CDR3 covers 15 residues. V was trimmed by 7 bases and J by 4 bases, leaving 20 bases between them. Germline loops: CDR1 SQVTM, CDR2 ANQGSEA. The CDR3 sequence is CSATLTGERGNTIYF. The CDR3 nucleotides are TGCAGCGCTACCCTTACCGGGGAAAGGGGAAACACCATATATTTT.

The chain carries TRBV5-6 and TRBJ2-5; maybe TRBD1 (6 bases). This CDR3 has 14 residues. Trimming stripped 1 base from V and 2 bases from J, with 9 bases between. CDR1 SGHDT and CDR2 YYEEEE come from the germline V gene. CDR3 protein: CASSLRQGQETQYF. The CDR3 DNA is TGTGCCAGCAGCTTGCGGCAGGGGCAAGAGACCCAGTACTTC.

This clone has just a few counts. The chain employs TRBV5-5 and TRBJ1-4; TRBD1 is a possible D gene (5 bases). CDR1 is SGHKS and CDR2 is YYEKEE in the germline V gene (reference sequence). This CDR3 has 15 amino acids. Between the trimmed V and J ends, which lost 4 bases and 6 bases, there was a span of 16 bases. The CDR3 DNA reads TGTGCCAGCAGCGAAGGGGATCTGGGTTATGAAAAACTGTTTTTT. Translated: CASSEGDLGYEKLFF. The full variable domain, in which reference TRBV5-5 and TRBJ1-4 provide the parts outside the CDR3, is DAGVTQSPTHLIKTRGQQVTLRCSPISGHKSVSWYQQVLGQGPQFIFQYYEKEERGRGNFPDRFSARQFPNYSSELNVNALLLGDSALYLCASSEGDLGYEKLFFGSGTQLSVL.

The rearrangement joins TRBV5-5 to TRBJ2-1; 10 bases fit TRBD2. V shed 0 bases and J 3 bases; nucleotides not matched to a gene: 3. Germline loops: CDR1 SGHKS, CDR2 YYEKEE (reference sequence). The CDR3 is made up of 16 amino acids. CDR3 residues: CASSLVGTSDYNEQFF. The CDR3 DNA reads as TGTGCCAGCAGCTTGGTGGGGACTAGCGACTACAATGAGCAGTTCTTC.

The chain joins TRBV21-1 to TRBJ1-1; no DNA check was done on the table's D call, TRBD1. TRBV21-1 is a known pseudogene. The CDR3 length is 15 residues. CDR3 sequence (DNA): TGTGCCAGCAGCAACTTCAGGGGGAAAAACACTGAAGCTTTCTTT. The encoded protein is CASSNFRGKNTEAFF.

The chain uses TRBV3-1 (or the pseudogene TRBV3-2) and TRBJ1-1, with 8 bases aligning to TRBD1. V gave up 1 base and J gave up 2 bases; unmatched junction bases: 3. CDR1 and CDR2 from the germline V gene are LGHDT and YNNKEL (reference sequence). The CDR3 loop spans 15 amino acids. In DNA form, the CDR3 reads TGTGCCAGCAGCCAAGCGGCAGGGGGCAACACTGAAGCTTTCTTT. Translation: CASSQAAGGNTEAFF.

The sample holds one count of this clone. V and J are TRBV7-3 and TRBJ2-6; 8 bases are a match to TRBD1. The CDR3 spans 17 residues. V lost 5 bases and J lost 2; bases outside the gene matches: 8. The germline V gene encodes CDR1 SGHTA and CDR2 FQGTGA. The CDR3 reads CASSPPGGVAGANVLTF. The CDR3 DNA sequence: TGTGCCAGCAGCCCGCCAGGGGGCGTAGCTGGGGCCAACGTCCTGACTTTC.

J is TRBJ2-7 and V is TRBV13, with D tentatively TRBD1 (5 bases). This CDR3 has 16 residues. V lost 5 bases and J lost 0, with 17 bases in between. Germline CDR1 is PRHDT and CDR2 is FYEKMQ (reference sequence). In DNA, the CDR3 is TGTGCCAGCAGCCGGGTGGGGCAGGTTTCCTCCTACGAGCAGTACTTC. Its translation: CASSRVGQVSSYEQYF.

The chain carries TRBV27 and TRBJ1-1; 8 positions match TRBD1. The germline V gene has CDR1 MNHEY and CDR2 SMNVEV (reference sequence). The CDR3 has 13 amino acids. Trimming took 4 bases from V and 6 from J; bases not matched to a gene: 4. CDR3 in amino acids: CASSSTGVAEAFF. The CDR3 DNA sequence: TGTGCCAGCAGTTCGACAGGGGTGGCTGAAGCTTTCTTT.

This chain connects TRBV9 to TRBJ2-3; D is uncertain. From germline, CDR1 is SGDLS and CDR2 YYNGEE. This CDR3 comprises 13 residues. V lost 3 bases and J 1 base, leaving 6 bases between the germline ends. CDR3 protein: CASSALRTDTQYF. In DNA, the CDR3 is TGTGCCAGCAGCGCGCTACGCACAGATACGCAGTATTTT.

The genes are TRBV11-1 and TRBJ2-3, with 9 positions matching TRBD1. Trimming cost V 2 bases and J 3 bases; bases outside gene matches: 6. The CDR3 sequence is 16 residues long. Germline values: CDR1 SGHAT, CDR2 FQDESV (reference sequence). The DNA of the CDR3 is TGTGCCAGCAGCTTAACCGGGACAGGGAGAACAGATACGCAGTATTTT. Translation gives CASSLTGTGRTDTQYF.

The chain carries TRBV3-1 (or the pseudogene TRBV3-2) and TRBJ1-4; D ambiguous. Trimming removed 4 bases from V and 0 bases from J, with 12 bases in between. Germline CDR1 LGHDT, CDR2 YNNKEL (reference sequence). The CDR3 extends over 16 amino acids. CDR3 sequence reads: CASSPLEVSTNEKLFF. Here the CDR3 DNA reads TGTGCCAGCAGCCCCCTAGAGGTGTCAACTAATGAAAAACTGTTTTTT.

The V and J genes are TRBV7-2 and TRBJ2-7; 9 bases line up with TRBD1. With V trimmed by 7 bases and J by 3 bases, 10 bases remained unmatched. The V gene's germline CDR1 is SGHTA and CDR2 FQGNSA. This CDR3 is 15 amino acids long. The CDR3 reads CASTTMGTGNYEQYF. The DNA of the CDR3 is TGTGCCAGCACCACGATGGGGACAGGGAACTACGAGCAGTACTTC.

J is TRBJ1-6 and V is TRBV4-1; D is unclear. The germline V gene encodes CDR1 MGHRA and CDR2 YSYEKL. The CDR3 is 15 residues long. V gave up 1 base and J gave up 5 bases, with 9 bases separating them. The CDR3 DNA sequence: TGCGCCAGCAGCCAAGTGAGCCATAATAATTCACCCCTCCACTTT. Amino acids: CASSQVSHNNSPLHF.

Ten or more counts support this clone. Here the CDR3 DNA reads TGTGCCAGCAGCCAAGAGCGGGGGGGCCAAGAGACCCAGTACTTC. It specifies CASSQERGGQETQYF. The chain recombines TRBV4-2 with TRBJ2-5, with 9 positions matching TRBD2. Germline V gene lookup returns CDR1 LGHNA and CDR2 YNFKEQ. The ends lost 0 bases at V and 1 base at J; junction bases unmatched: 0. There are 15 residues in the CDR3.

J is TRBJ2-2 and V is TRBV12-3 or TRBV12-4; D perhaps matches TRBD2 (6 bases). The CDR3 consists of 12 residues. V was cut by 8 bases and J by 5 bases, with 9 bases left in between. The CDR3 bases are TGTGCCAGCCACCGGGGGACCGGGGAGCTGTTTTTT. Its protein is CASHRGTGELFF.

The rearrangement joins TRBV12-3 or TRBV12-4 to TRBJ1-2, with D possibly TRBD1 on 6 matching bases. V lost 6 bases and J 7 bases, leaving 12 bases between the germline ends. The CDR3 spans 12 residues. For the CDR3, the DNA is TGTGCCAGCAGCCCTCAGGGGACTGGCTACACCTTC. Translated, it gives CASSPQGTGYTF.

The gene calls are TRBV3-1 (or the pseudogene TRBV3-2) and TRBJ2-1; perhaps TRBD1 as D (6 bases). CDR1 and CDR2 from the germline V gene are LGHDT and YNNKEL (reference sequence). V gave up 0 bases and J gave up 1 base, with 7 bases separating them. This CDR3 comprises 15 residues. In DNA form, the CDR3 reads TGTGCCAGCAGCCAAGAGGGACAATCCTACAATGAGCAGTTCTTC. Translation: CASSQEGQSYNEQFF.

This chain connects TRBV4-1 to TRBJ2-7; 7 bases agree with TRBD1. From germline, CDR1 is MGHRA and CDR2 YSYEKL. The ends lost 1 base at V and 2 bases at J; junction bases unmatched: 5. This CDR3 is 15 amino acids long. The CDR3 reads CASSQAGGRTYEQYF. The CDR3, as DNA: TGCGCCAGCAGCCAAGCAGGGGGAAGAACCTACGAGCAGTACTTC.

This sequence joins TRBV5-1 and TRBJ2-1; 9 positions match TRBD2. V gave up 3 bases and J gave up 10 bases; unmatched junction bases: 11. Germline CDR1 SGHRS, CDR2 YFSETQ. This CDR3 region has 15 residues. CDR3 sequence reads: CASSWSGGSRGEQFF. In DNA, the CDR3 is TGCGCCAGCAGCTGGAGCGGGGGGTCCCGGGGGGAGCAGTTCTTC.

The J gene is TRBJ2-1, the V gene TRBV12-3 or TRBV12-4; D perhaps matches TRBD2 (7 bases). V was shortened by 7 bases and J by 9 bases, with 13 bases between the two germline ends. The CDR3 sequence is 12 residues long. The CDR3 spells CASTGGGREQFF. The CDR3 DNA sequence: TGTGCCAGCACGGGCGGGGGCCGTGAGCAGTTCTTC.

The chain joins TRBV3-1 (or the pseudogene TRBV3-2) to TRBJ2-7, with D unresolved. This CDR3 contains 13 residues. Germline CDR1 reads LGHDT; CDR2 reads YNNKEL (reference sequence). The V end was cut by 4 bases, the J end by 4 bases, with 11 bases between. Here the CDR3 DNA reads TGTGCCAGCAGCCCCACGTGGGCTTACGAGCAGTACTTC. It is translated as CASSPTWAYEQYF.